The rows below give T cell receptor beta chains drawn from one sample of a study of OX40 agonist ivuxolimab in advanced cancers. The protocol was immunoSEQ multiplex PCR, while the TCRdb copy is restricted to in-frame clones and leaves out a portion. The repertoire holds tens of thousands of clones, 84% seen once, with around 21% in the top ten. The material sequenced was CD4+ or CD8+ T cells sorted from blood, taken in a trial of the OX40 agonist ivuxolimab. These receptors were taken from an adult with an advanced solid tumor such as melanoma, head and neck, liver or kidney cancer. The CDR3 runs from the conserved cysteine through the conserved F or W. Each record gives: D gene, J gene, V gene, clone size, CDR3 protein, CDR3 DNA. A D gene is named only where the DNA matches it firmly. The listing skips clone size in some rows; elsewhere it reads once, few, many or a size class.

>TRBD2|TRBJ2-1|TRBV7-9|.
CASSLGAGGAYNEQFF
TGTGCCAGCAGCTTAGGCGCGGGAGGGGCCTACAATGAGCAGTTCTTC
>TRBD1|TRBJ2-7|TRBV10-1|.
CASSEHGTGSEQYF
TGCGCCAGCAGTGAGCATGGGACAGGGTCCGAGCAGTACTTC
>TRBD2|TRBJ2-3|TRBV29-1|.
CSVAGLAGGPGTQYF
TGCAGCGTTGCGGGGCTAGCGGGGGGGCCCGGTACGCAGTATTTT
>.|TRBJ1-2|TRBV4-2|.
CASSSSFSGQNNYGYTF
TGTGCCAGCAGCTCCTCCTTTTCCGGACAGAATAACTATGGCTACACCTTC
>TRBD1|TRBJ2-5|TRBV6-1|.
CASSTGTGTQETQYF
TGTGCCAGCAGTACCGGGACAGGGACTCAAGAGACCCAGTACTTC
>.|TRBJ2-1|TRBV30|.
CAWPPSDDGFEQFF
TGTGCCTGGCCACCATCGGATGATGGATTTGAGCAGTTCTTC
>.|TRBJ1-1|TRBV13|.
CASSQGSTEAFF
TGTGCCAGCAGCCAGGGTTCCACTGAAGCTTTCTTT
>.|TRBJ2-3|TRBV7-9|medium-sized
CASSLPTGPTDTQYF
TGTGCCAGCAGCTTACCGACCGGGCCGACGGATACGCAGTATTTT
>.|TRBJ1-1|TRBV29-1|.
CSVAGRGTEAFF
TGCAGCGTTGCGGGGAGGGGCACTGAAGCTTTCTTT
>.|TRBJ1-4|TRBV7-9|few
CASSLGDTPFEKLFF
TGTGCCAGCAGCCTCGGAGACACCCCTTTTGAAAAACTGTTTTTT
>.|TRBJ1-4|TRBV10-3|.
CAISESGEATNEKLFF
TGTGCCATCAGTGAGTCAGGTGAAGCAACTAATGAAAAACTGTTTTTT
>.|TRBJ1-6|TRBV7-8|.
CASSLSDNSPLHF
TGTGCCAGCAGCTTATCAGATAATTCACCCCTCCACTTT
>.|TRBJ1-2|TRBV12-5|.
CASAAGNDGYTF
TGTGCTAGTGCGGCAGGGAACGATGGCTACACCTTC
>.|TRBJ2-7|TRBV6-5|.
CASSYVGTPYEQYF
TGTGCCAGCAGTTACGTGGGCACCCCCTACGAGCAGTACTTC
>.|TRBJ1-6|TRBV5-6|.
CASSFDGAYLHF
TGTGCCAGCAGCTTCGACGGGGCTTACCTCCACTTT
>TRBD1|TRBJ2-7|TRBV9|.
CASSVEGARGTGGYEQYF
TGCGCCAGCAGCGTCGAGGGGGCCCGCGGGACAGGGGGGTACGAGCAGTACTTC
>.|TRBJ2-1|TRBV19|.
CASTGSSGLAYNEQFF
TGTGCCAGCACGGGGTCGTCGGGATTGGCCTACAATGAGCAGTTCTTC
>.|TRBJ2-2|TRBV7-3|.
CASSLGTGELFF
TGTGCCAGCAGCTTGGGCACCGGGGAGCTGTTTTTT
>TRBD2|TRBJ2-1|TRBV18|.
CASSPLDSGRPRIMNEQFF
TGTGCCAGCTCACCACTGGATAGCGGGAGGCCTCGTATAATGAATGAGCAGTTCTTC
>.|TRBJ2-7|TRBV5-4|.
CASSSNYEQYF
TGTGCCAGCAGCTCCAACTACGAGCAGTACTTC
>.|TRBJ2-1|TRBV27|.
CASSSGLPGREQFF
TGTGCCAGCAGTTCGGGACTTCCGGGGAGGGAGCAGTTCTTC
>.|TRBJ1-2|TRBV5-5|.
CASSLALIGYTF
TGTGCCAGCAGCTTAGCGTTGATTGGCTACACCTTC
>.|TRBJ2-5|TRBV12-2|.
CASRPVVRGLAQYF
TGTGCAAGTCGCCCCGTCGTGAGGGGGCTCGCCCAGTACTTC
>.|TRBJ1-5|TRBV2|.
CASSEANQPQHF
TGTGCCAGCAGTGAAGCGAATCAGCCCCAGCATTTT
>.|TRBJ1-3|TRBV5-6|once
CASSQMGVNTIYF
TGTGCCAGCAGCCAAATGGGTGTAAACACCATATATTTT
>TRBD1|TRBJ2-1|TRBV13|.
CASSSGQGAYEQFF
TGTGCCAGCAGCTCCGGACAGGGGGCCTATGAGCAGTTCTTC
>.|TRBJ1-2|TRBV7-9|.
CASSLGNGYTF
TGTGCCAGCAGCTTAGGCAACGGCTACACCTTC
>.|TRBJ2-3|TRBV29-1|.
CSVGGQTRSTDTQYF
TGCAGCGTCGGAGGACAGACCCGTAGCACAGATACGCAGTATTTT
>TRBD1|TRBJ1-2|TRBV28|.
CASSPTGQGVYGYTF
TGTGCCAGCAGTCCCACCGGACAGGGAGTCTATGGCTACACCTTC
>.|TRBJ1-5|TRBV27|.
CASSPAGLNQPQHF
TGTGCCAGCAGTCCCGCGGGGTTAAATCAGCCCCAGCATTTT
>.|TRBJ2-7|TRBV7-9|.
CASSPGHEQYF
TGTGCCAGCAGCCCCGGACACGAGCAGTACTTC
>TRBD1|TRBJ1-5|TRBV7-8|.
CASSPGQGLNQPQHF
TGTGCCAGCAGCCCTGGACAGGGCCTCAATCAGCCCCAGCATTTT
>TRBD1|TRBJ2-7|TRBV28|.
CASSWTGSEQYF
TGTGCCAGCAGTTGGACAGGGTCCGAGCAGTACTTC